The 10 T cell receptor beta chains below all came from one sample that was sequenced in a study of OX40 agonist ivuxolimab in advanced cancers. Assay used: immunoSEQ multiplex PCR; TCRdb lists only in-frame clones, some missing. The data show tens of thousands of clones, roughly nine tenths seen once. The starting material was CD4+ or CD8+ T cells sorted from blood, obtained in a trial of the OX40 agonist ivuxolimab. These receptors all stem from an adult with an advanced solid tumor such as melanoma, head and neck, liver or kidney cancer.

The chain recombines TRBV19 with TRBJ2-3; 8 nucleotides agree with TRBD2. The V gene end was trimmed by 6 bases and the J gene end by 0 bases; junction bases not matched to a gene: 5. This CDR3 is built from 15 residues. Germline V lookup: CDR1 LNHDA, CDR2 SQIVND (reference sequence). The CDR3 sequence: CASSPLAVSTDTQYF. The CDR3, as DNA: TGTGCCAGTAGCCCACTAGCGGTTAGCACAGATACGCAGTATTTT.

In nucleotides, the CDR3 is TGTGCCAGCTCCGGGACAGGGGGCTCCTACGAGCAGTACTTC. Amino acid sequence: CASSGTGGSYEQYF. The V call is TRBV18, the J call TRBJ2-7; 11 bases are shared with TRBD1. Germline CDR1 reads KGHSH; CDR2 reads LQKENI. Losses at the gene ends were 6 bases for V and 0 bases for J; bases not matched to a gene: 1. The CDR3 consists of 14 residues.

By share, this clone ranks as medium-sized. The DNA of the CDR3 is TGTGCCAGCAGTCCCGCGGGGGAAAACACTGAAGCTTTCTTT. Protein sequence: CASSPAGENTEAFF. J is TRBJ1-1 and V is TRBV28; weak D call: TRBD1 (5 bases). CDR3 size: 14 residues. CDR1 is MDHEN and CDR2 is SYDVKM in the germline V gene. V lost 5 bases and J 2 bases, leaving 12 bases between the germline ends.

V usage is TRBV19 and J usage is TRBJ2-1; D may match TRBD1 or TRBD2 (7 bases each). Germline V gene lookup returns CDR1 LNHDA and CDR2 SQIVND (reference sequence). The CDR3 runs 15 residues. Trimming took 5 bases from V and 10 from J, leaving 21 bases between them. The CDR3 is CASSPRQGGSGEQFF. Here the CDR3 DNA reads TGTGCCAGTAGTCCACGACAGGGAGGGAGCGGGGAGCAGTTCTTC.

The V and J genes are TRBV13 and TRBJ1-4; D is possibly TRBD1 (6 bases). CDR3 length: 17 residues. Germline CDR1 PRHDT, CDR2 FYEKMQ (reference sequence). The V gene lost 4 bases and the J gene lost 8 bases, with 23 bases spanning the gap. Here the CDR3 DNA reads TGTGCCAGCAGCTCAGGGGTTCAAGGGGCGTGGAAGGAAAAACTGTTTTTT. It is translated as CASSSGVQGAWKEKLFF.

This chain connects TRBV9 to TRBJ1-4; D remains ambiguous. CDR3 length equals 12 residues. Germline loops: CDR1 SGDLS, CDR2 YYNGEE. Trimming shortened V by 2 bases and J by 8 bases, and 7 bases separated the two germline ends. The CDR3 nucleotides read TGTGCCAGCAGCGTCCGCGGGGAAAAACTGTTTTTT. This encodes CASSVRGEKLFF.

The J gene is TRBJ2-6, the V gene TRBV27; D is unresolved. The germline gives CDR1 MNHEY, CDR2 SMNVEV (reference sequence). The germline V and J ends were trimmed by 1 base and 0 bases, with 4 bases remaining between them. The CDR3 runs to 15 residues. CDR3 loop: CASSLYDSGANVLTF. The CDR3 nucleotides read TGTGCCAGCAGTTTATACGACTCTGGGGCCAACGTCCTGACTTTC.

In its sample, this clone was seen a few times. The V call is TRBV6-1, the J call TRBJ2-7; D is unresolved. Germline-derived CDR1 and CDR2 are MNHNS and SASEGT. V shed 6 bases and J shed 0 bases, with 9 bases lying between them. This CDR3 spans 13 amino acids. The DNA for the CDR3 is TGTGCCAGCAGCGCCGGCCTCTCCTACGAGCAGTACTTC. This codes for CASSAGLSYEQYF.

The genes are TRBV13 and TRBJ2-1; possible D gene TRBD2, 6 bases. V dropped 5 bases and J dropped 5 bases, with 16 bases sitting between them. CDR3 size: 15 residues. The germline V gene encodes CDR1 PRHDT and CDR2 FYEKMQ (reference sequence). CDR3 region: CASSTKDGGNNEQFF. The CDR3 coding sequence is TGTGCCAGCAGCACCAAGGACGGGGGAAACAATGAGCAGTTCTTC.

The table lists this clone with a count of one. The chain is built from TRBV6-6 and TRBJ1-3; D gene ambiguous. Germline-derived CDR1 and CDR2 are MNHNY and SVGAGI (reference sequence). This CDR3 has 15 amino acids. The V gene lost 2 bases and the J gene lost 0 bases, with 8 bases spanning the gap. The CDR3 coding sequence is TGTGCCAGCAGTTACGGTCGTGGCTCTGGAAACACCATATATTTT. As protein: CASSYGRGSGNTIYF.